The 21 T cell receptor beta chains presented below share a single source sample, sequenced in a study of early T cells in non-severe SARS-CoV-2 infection. Each CDR3 protein gets one entry after TCRdb re-called the 5' RACE reads with MiXCR. The table lists roughly 63,000 distinct CDR3 sequences, around 13% of them singletons. The sample comprised whole blood. These receptors were collected from an adult who was a healthcare worker with PCR-confirmed SARS-CoV-2 infection or an uninfected control (not recorded which).

This clonotype occurred many times. V usage is TRBV11-3 and J usage is TRBJ2-5; D perhaps matches TRBD2 (5 bases). In germline, CDR1 is SGHNT, CDR2 YENEEA. The CDR3 extends over 13 amino acids. V dropped 1 base and J dropped 7 bases, with 10 bases sitting between them. The CDR3 sequence: CASSLGNSGTQYF. The CDR3 DNA reads as TGTGCCAGCAGCTTAGGAAACAGCGGGACCCAGTACTTC.

With respect to this clonotype: A much larger clone lies a single base off, so this may be a read error. The genes are TRBV30 and TRBJ1-2; a possible D gene is TRBD1 (5 bases). The V gene's germline CDR1 is GTSNPN and CDR2 SVGIG (reference sequence). Trimming left V 6 bases short and J 5 bases short, with 13 bases between. This CDR3 spans 12 amino acids. Here the CDR3 reads CACHPGGYGYTF. In nucleotides, the CDR3 is TGTGCCTGCCACCCCGGGGGTTATGGCTACACCTTC. The whole variable domain, filled in from reference TRBV30 and TRBJ1-2, reads SQTIHQWPATLVQPVGSPLSLECTVEGTSNPNLYWYRQAAGRGLQLLFYSVGIGQISSEVPQNLSASRPQDRQFILSSKKLLLSDSGFYLCACHPGGYGYTFGSGTRLTVV.

This clonotype was counted a few times. V usage is TRBV6-5 and J usage is TRBJ2-2, with a weak D call TRBD1 (6 bases). The CDR3 runs to 16 residues. Trimming took off 0 bases at V and 5 bases at J, with 13 bases between the two ends. CDR1 and CDR2 from the germline V gene are MNHEY and SVGAGI. CDR3 DNA sequence: TGTGCCAGCAGTTACTCGCCAGGGGACCGGACCGGGGAGCTGTTTTTT. As protein: CASSYSPGDRTGELFF.

This clonotype has a handful of counts. The V gene is TRBV3-1, the J gene TRBJ2-3; tentatively, D is TRBD2 (6 bases). The V end lost 1 base, the J end lost 0 bases, and 11 bases lay between the germline ends. Germline CDR1 and CDR2: LGHDT and YNNKEL (reference sequence). The CDR3 extends over 16 amino acids. The CDR3: CASSQVAGTSTDTQYF. The DNA of the CDR3 is TGTGCCAGCAGCCAAGTGGCGGGGACTAGCACAGATACGCAGTATTTT.

Concerning this clonotype: A read error is possible here, since a much larger clone lies one base away. The J gene is TRBJ1-2, the V gene TRBV30; D not resolved. The CDR3 is 15 amino acids. Trimming left V 3 bases short and J 1 base short, with 15 bases between. In germline, CDR1 is GTSNPN, CDR2 SVGIG (reference sequence). CDR3: CAWRDNGYLNYGYTF. In DNA, the CDR3 is TGTGCCTGGAGAGACAACGGTTATCTTAACTATGGCTACACCTTC.

This clonotype was counted many times. The chain links TRBV7-3 to TRBJ2-5; 9 bases match TRBD1. Germline assignment: CDR1 SGHTA and CDR2 FQGTGA. The CDR3 covers 17 residues. V lost 2 bases to trimming and J lost 0 bases; unmatched junction nucleotides: 7. CDR3 nucleotide sequence: TGTGCCAGCAGCTTAGGTACAGGGGGCATGTACCAAGAGACCCAGTACTTC. Protein: CASSLGTGGMYQETQYF. The full variable domain, in which reference TRBV7-3 and TRBJ2-5 provide the parts outside the CDR3, is GAGVSQTPSNKVTEKGKYVELRCDPISGHTALYWYRQSLGQGPEFLIYFQGTGAADDSGLPNDRFFAVRPEGSVSTLKIQRTERGDSAVYLCASSLGTGGMYQETQYFGPGTRLLVL.

This clonotype was detected many times. The chain uses TRBV25-1 and TRBJ2-7, with 9 bases lining up with TRBD1. Germline V CDR1 and CDR2: MGHDK, SYGVNS. Trimming took 2 bases from V and 7 from J; bases not matched to a gene: 6. The CDR3 is 14 residues long. The CDR3 is CASSEPGQGVEQYF. CDR3 in DNA: TGTGCCAGCAGTGAACCGGGACAGGGTGTAGAGCAGTACTTC.

This clonotype was observed at least ten times. CDR3 DNA: TGTGCCAGCAGCCGTCACACCGGGGAGCTGTTTTTT. The encoded protein is CASSRHTGELFF. The chain combines TRBV6-5 with TRBJ2-2, with D hard to call. The CDR3 consists of 12 residues. V was trimmed by 6 bases and J by 3 bases, leaving 5 bases between them. Germline CDR1 MNHEY, CDR2 SVGAGI.

The V gene is TRBV28, the J gene TRBJ2-7; 11 bases line up with TRBD1. The CDR3 runs 15 residues. The germline gives CDR1 MDHEN, CDR2 SYDVKM. After removal of 5 bases from V and 5 bases from J, the junction contained 8 bases not matched to a gene. The CDR3 sequence: CASSPLGTGGNEQYF. The CDR3 coding sequence is TGTGCCAGCAGTCCCCTCGGGACAGGGGGGAACGAGCAGTACTTC. Full variable domain (missing parts from reference TRBV28 and TRBJ2-7): DVKVTQSSRYLVKRTGEKVFLECVQDMDHENMFWYRQDPGLGLRLIYFSYDVKMKEKGDIPEGYSVSREKKERFSLILESASTNQTSMYLCASSPLGTGGNEQYFGPGTRLTVT.

The sample holds a few counts of this clonotype. The chain recombines TRBV6-1 with TRBJ1-4; TRBD1 matches 10 bases. CDR3 length: 19 amino acids. The V gene end was trimmed by 4 bases and the J gene end by 0 bases; junction bases not matched to a gene: 11. Germline CDR1 is MNHNS and CDR2 is SASEGT. The CDR3 protein is CASSGGPGTGDATNEKLFF. DNA of the CDR3: TGTGCCAGCAGTGGAGGGCCCGGGACAGGGGATGCAACTAATGAAAAACTGTTTTTT.

Only a few counts were recorded for this clonotype. The V gene is TRBV9, the J gene TRBJ1-6; D is uncertain. This CDR3 is 15 amino acids long. Germline V lookup: CDR1 SGDLS, CDR2 YYNGEE. Trimming removed 0 bases from V and 9 bases from J, with 13 bases in between. The CDR3 protein is CASSVDDSGSSPLHF. The CDR3 DNA reads as TGTGCCAGCAGCGTAGACGATTCTGGGTCTTCACCCCTCCACTTT.

This clonotype was seen many times. CDR3: CASSLKIVTWVSTGELFF. Here the CDR3 DNA reads TGTGCCAGCAGCCTAAAAATTGTCACCTGGGTGAGCACCGGGGAGCTGTTTTTT. V gene TRBV7-2 combines with J gene TRBJ2-2, with D hard to call. V was trimmed by 5 bases and J by 4 bases, leaving 23 bases between them. This CDR3 contains 18 residues. Germline V gene lookup returns CDR1 SGHTA and CDR2 FQGNSA.

This clonotype was seen a handful of times. The chain is built from TRBV7-6 and TRBJ1-6; no clear D. V was clipped by 1 base and J by 7 bases, with 17 bases between them. The germline V gene has CDR1 SGHVS and CDR2 FNYEAQ. CDR3 length: 17 residues. CDR3 DNA sequence: TGTGCCAGCAGCTTAGACCTTTACGGGCCCGCAAATTCACCCCTCCACTTT. It yields the protein CASSLDLYGPANSPLHF.

The J gene is TRBJ2-5, the V gene TRBV12-3 or TRBV12-4, with a possible D match to TRBD2 (6 bases). The length of the CDR3 is 14 residues. V lost 6 bases and J 5 bases, leaving 16 bases between the germline ends. CDR3 DNA: TGTGCCAGCAGCACCGGAGCAGGAGGGGAGACCCAGTACTTC. Protein: CASSTGAGGETQYF.

This clonotype was seen at least ten times. This chain joins TRBV12-3 or TRBV12-4 and TRBJ2-3; 8 nucleotides match TRBD2. The CDR3 loop spans 14 amino acids. V lost 7 bases and J lost 1; bases outside the gene matches: 4. CDR3 region: CASTTTSGTDTQYF. Here the CDR3 DNA reads TGTGCCAGCACTACGACTAGCGGCACAGATACGCAGTATTTT.

A note on this clonotype: This may stem from a read error, because a much larger clone lies one nucleotide away. The chain recombines TRBV6-5 with TRBJ2-2; D may be TRBD1 or TRBD2 (5 bases each). The germline V gene encodes CDR1 MNHEY and CDR2 SVGAGI. The CDR3 is made up of 15 amino acids. CDR3 nucleotides: TGTGCCAGCACAAGATCTTACAGGAACACCGGGAAGCTGTTTTTT. Encoded protein: CASTRSYRNTGKLFF.

This clonotype was observed many times. The chain is built from TRBV29-1 and TRBJ1-1, with a tentative D call TRBD1 (6 bases). CDR1 SQVTM and CDR2 ANQGSEA come from the germline V gene. V lost 4 bases and J lost 3, with 15 bases in between. This CDR3 contains 14 residues. The CDR3, as DNA: TGCAGCGTTGTAAAAACAGGGAGGGACACTGAAGCTTTCTTT. Residues: CSVVKTGRDTEAFF. Combining the CDR3 with reference TRBV29-1 and TRBJ1-1 gives the whole variable domain SAVISQKPSRDICQRGTSLTIQCQVDSQVTMMFWYRQQPGQSLTLIATANQGSEATYESGFVIDKFPISRPNLTFSTLTVSNMSPEDSSIYLCSVVKTGRDTEAFFGQGTRLTVV.

The chain links TRBV7-2 to TRBJ1-6, with no clear D. From germline, CDR1 is SGHTA and CDR2 FQGNSA. The V gene lost 1 base and the J gene lost 7 bases, with 11 bases spanning the gap. The CDR3 consists of 15 residues. CDR3 loop: CASSLGVAPNSPLHF. DNA of the CDR3: TGTGCCAGCAGCTTAGGAGTAGCACCAAATTCACCCCTCCACTTT.

A few counts support this clonotype. The CDR3 sequence is CASSKREGADTEAFF. DNA of the CDR3: TGTGCCAGCAGCAAAAGGGAAGGGGCGGACACTGAAGCTTTCTTT. The rearrangement links TRBV7-9 to TRBJ1-1, with a possible D match to TRBD1 (5 bases). This CDR3 comprises 15 residues. V lost 5 bases and J lost 3, with 16 bases in between. The germline CDR1 and CDR2 sequences are SEHNR and FQNEAQ (reference sequence).

This clonotype showed up many times. V and J are TRBV29-1 and TRBJ1-1, with 7 nucleotides matching TRBD1. Germline CDR1 is SQVTM and CDR2 is ANQGSEA. The ends lost 4 bases at V and 12 bases at J; junction bases unmatched: 23. The CDR3 has 16 amino acids. CDR3: CSVVGTTGSFPRVSFF. CDR3 sequence (DNA): TGCAGCGTTGTGGGAACGACAGGGTCCTTCCCGAGGGTATCTTTCTTT.

This clonotype was counted between two and nine times. This could be a read error, since a much larger clone is one nucleotide away. This chain joins TRBV6-2 or TRBV6-3 and TRBJ1-5; D remains ambiguous. Trimming pared 5 bases from V and 0 bases from J, leaving 11 bases between. This CDR3 spans 15 amino acids. CDR1 and CDR2 (germline): MNHEY, SVGEGT. The DNA of the CDR3 is TGTGCCAGCAGTGACCGACTGAATAGCAATCAGCCCCAGCATTTT. Encoded protein: CASSDRLNSNQPQHF.